This T cell receptor (beta chain) was sequenced during a study of blood T cell repertoires in COVID-19. Unmatched junction bases numbered 0, after V lost 2 bases and J lost 6 bases. CDR1 and CDR2 (germline): SGHAT, FQNNGV. CDR3 size: 12 residues. Only in-frame clones appear in the TCRdb table, and some are missing; sequencing was by immunoSEQ multiplex PCR. The sample shows approximately 250,000 clones, about nine tenths of them seen only once. Participants had their cohort set by participant-reported clinical history. Sequencing was carried out using PBMCs or T cells enriched from blood (not recorded which). The chain couples TRBV11-2 to TRBJ1-2; 7 bases line up with TRBD1. This receptor was taken from a woman aged 40 to 55 with acute COVID-19. The CDR3 reads CASSLRGHGYTF. DNA for the CDR3: TGTGCCAGCAGCTTAAGGGGGCATGGCTACACCTTC.